The 9 T cell receptor beta chains below were found in one sample sequenced in a study of T cell changes during pregnancy in multiple sclerosis. Using immunoSEQ multiplex PCR, the repertoire was profiled, and TCRdb retains in-frame clones only, with some absent. The sample consists of around 36,000 clones, roughly 90% of them appearing once. This sample comprised CD8+ T cells from peripheral blood mononuclear cells, obtained in the first trimester of pregnancy. Every receptor here comes from a female donor with multiple sclerosis, enrolled in a pregnancy study.

The CDR3 sequence: CASSQLAGGRTDTQYF. CDR3 in DNA: TGTGCCAGCAGCCAACTAGCGGGGGGCCGCACAGATACGCAGTATTTT. The chain combines TRBV7-3 with TRBJ2-3, with 12 bases aligning to TRBD2. The CDR3 runs to 16 residues. Germline loops: CDR1 SGHTA, CDR2 FQGTGA. V was clipped by 5 bases and J by 1 base; unmatched bases: 4.

The chain recombines TRBV4-1 with TRBJ2-5; no reliable D call. The CDR3 is made up of 14 amino acids. CDR1 and CDR2 from the germline V gene are MGHRA and YSYEKL. V gave up 0 bases and J gave up 5 bases, with 10 bases separating them. CDR3 region: CASSQESVLETQYF. The CDR3 bases are TGCGCCAGCAGCCAAGAATCGGTGTTGGAGACCCAGTACTTC.

This clone was seen only once. The chain has TRBV6-1 and TRBJ1-1; D is unresolved. This CDR3 is built from 13 residues. Trimming left V 1 base short and J 4 bases short, with 7 bases between. Germline V gives CDR1 MNHNS, CDR2 SASEGT. CDR3 sequence (DNA): TGTGCCAGCAGTGAAGGACTCGGCACTGAAGCTTTCTTT. Residues: CASSEGLGTEAFF.

The table lists this clone with a count of one. V gene TRBV5-4 combines with J gene TRBJ1-1; the D gene is possibly TRBD1 (5 bases). CDR1 and CDR2 (germline): SGHNT, YYREEE (reference sequence). The CDR3 loop spans 15 amino acids. V dropped 3 bases and J dropped 1 base, with 13 bases sitting between them. The CDR3, as DNA: TGTGCCAGCAGCTCCTGGCAGGGCGAGAACACTGAAGCTTTCTTT. It specifies CASSSWQGENTEAFF. The full variable domain, in which reference TRBV5-4 and TRBJ1-1 provide the parts outside the CDR3, is ETGVTQSPTHLIKTRGQQVTLRCSSQSGHNTVSWYQQALGQGPQFIFQYYREEENGRGNFPPRFSGLQFPNYSSELNVNALELDDSALYLCASSSWQGENTEAFFGQGTRLTVV.

The gene calls are TRBV20-1 and TRBJ1-1, with unresolved D. Germline CDR1 reads DFQATT; CDR2 reads SNEGSKA (reference sequence). V lost 6 bases, J lost 6 bases, and 11 bases lay in between. The CDR3 is 11 amino acids. CDR3 sequence (DNA): TGCAGTGCCCCGCTGAGGGCTGAAGCTTTCTTT. It encodes CSAPLRAEAFF.

J is TRBJ2-7 and V is TRBV5-4; TRBD2 aligns across 10 bases. The CDR3 covers 19 residues. CDR1 SGHNT and CDR2 YYREEE come from the germline V gene (reference sequence). V lost 2 bases, J lost 2 bases, and 16 bases stayed unmatched. The DNA of the CDR3 is TGTGCCAGCAGCTTATCCCCTCTAGCGGGGGCCTTGTATACCTACGAGCAGTACTTC. Protein product: CASSLSPLAGALYTYEQYF. Complete variable domain (other parts from reference TRBV5-4 and TRBJ2-7): ETGVTQSPTHLIKTRGQQVTLRCSSQSGHNTVSWYQQALGQGPQFIFQYYREEENGRGNFPPRFSGLQFPNYSSELNVNALELDDSALYLCASSLSPLAGALYTYEQYFGPGTRLTVT.

The chain carries TRBV5-6 and TRBJ2-3, with 13 positions matching TRBD2. The CDR3 is 16 residues long. Germline V gives CDR1 SGHDT, CDR2 YYEEEE. V lost 4 bases, J lost 2 bases, and 4 bases stayed unmatched. The CDR3 sequence is CASSQGLAGFTDTQYF. The CDR3 bases are TGTGCCAGCAGCCAGGGACTAGCGGGGTTCACAGATACGCAGTATTTT.

The chain carries TRBV27 and TRBJ1-1; weak D call: TRBD1 (5 bases). The ends were cut back, 2 bases at V and 5 bases at J, with 6 bases in the middle. Germline CDR1 is MNHEY and CDR2 is SMNVEV (reference sequence). CDR3 size: 12 residues. The CDR3 region is CASSLRGTEAFF. CDR3 bases: TGTGCCAGCAGTTTACGGGGGACTGAAGCTTTCTTT.

V and J are TRBV16 and TRBJ1-1; D possibly corresponds to TRBD1 (6 bases). Trimming pared 4 bases from V and 5 bases from J, leaving 23 bases between. Germline V gene sequence: CDR1 KGHSY, CDR2 FQNENV. The CDR3 sequence is 17 residues long. The CDR3 protein is CASSRMRDIIRGTEAFF. CDR3 nucleotide sequence: TGTGCCAGCAGCCGCATGAGGGACATCATCCGGGGTACTGAAGCTTTCTTT.